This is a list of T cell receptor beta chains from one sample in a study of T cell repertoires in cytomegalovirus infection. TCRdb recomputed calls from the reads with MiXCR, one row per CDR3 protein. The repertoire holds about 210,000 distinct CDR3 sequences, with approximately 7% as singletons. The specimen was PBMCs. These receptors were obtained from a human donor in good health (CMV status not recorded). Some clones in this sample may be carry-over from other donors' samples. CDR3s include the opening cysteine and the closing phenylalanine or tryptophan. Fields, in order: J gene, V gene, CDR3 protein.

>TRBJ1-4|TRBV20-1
CSASRQGINEKLFF
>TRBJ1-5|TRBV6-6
CASSYQENQPQHF
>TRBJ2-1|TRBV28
CASSLRTAFVQFF
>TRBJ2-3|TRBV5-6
CASSVGLGDTDTQYF
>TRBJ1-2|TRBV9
CASSVTGGTELSYGYTF
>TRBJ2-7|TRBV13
CASSLGKGLSSYEQYF
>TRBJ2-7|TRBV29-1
CSVVDSLSYEQYF
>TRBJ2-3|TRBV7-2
CASSLAREDTQYF
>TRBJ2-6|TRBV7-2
CASSLGDNSGANVLTF
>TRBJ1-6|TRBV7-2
CASSPLTGSLLNSPLHF
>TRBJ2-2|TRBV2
CASRDQRQGANGELFF
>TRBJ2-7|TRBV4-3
CASSQDLTSVYSGQYF
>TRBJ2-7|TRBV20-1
CSASTQSYGGNEQYF
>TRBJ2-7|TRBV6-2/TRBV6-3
CASSRTTLLYEQYF